The 29 T cell receptor beta chains reported below all come from one sample, sequenced in a study of blood T cell repertoires in COVID-19 (dated by TCRdb to 2020 to 2021). Library preparation was by the immunoSEQ multiplex PCR assay. The clones in this table, taken by TCRdb from immuneACCESS, are in-frame only. Not every clone is retained; where verified, under half of the shortfall comes from an unresolved V gene, and the cause of the rest is unknown. For this sample there are around 260,000 clones; around nine tenths appear just once. The ten largest clones add up to approximately 9.4% of the sample. Sequencing input: peripheral blood. These receptors were obtained from a man aged 35 to 55 who had recovered from COVID-19.

This rearrangement joins TRBV13 to TRBJ1-4, with 8 positions matching TRBD1. CDR1 and CDR2 (germline): PRHDT, FYEKMQ (reference sequence). The CDR3 sequence is 14 residues long. The V and J ends lost 5 bases and 8 bases, in that order; junction bases with no gene match: 7. The CDR3: CASSTQGEGEKLFF. CDR3 in DNA: TGTGCCAGCAGCACACAGGGGGAAGGCGAAAAACTGTTTTTT.

The chain carries TRBV6-5 and TRBJ1-3; D perhaps matches TRBD1 (5 bases). Germline-derived CDR1 and CDR2 are MNHEY and SVGAGI. The V and J ends lost 4 bases and 4 bases respectively, with 11 bases between them. The CDR3 loop spans 14 amino acids. In DNA, the CDR3 is TGTGCCAGCAGTTTCCAGGGATCAGGAAACACCATATATTTT. It is translated as CASSFQGSGNTIYF.

This clone was recorded a few times. The chain has TRBV7-8 and TRBJ1-2; 7 bases are shared with TRBD1. Germline CDR1 reads SGHVS; CDR2 reads FQNEAQ. Trimming cost V 5 bases and J 3 bases; bases outside gene matches: 6. This CDR3 has 14 amino acids. CDR3 protein: CASSVQGSDYGYTF. The CDR3, as DNA: TGTGCCAGCAGCGTACAGGGGTCGGACTATGGCTACACCTTC.

J is TRBJ1-3 and V is TRBV6-4; D is unresolved. This CDR3 has 19 amino acids. V dropped 9 bases and J dropped 5 bases, with 32 bases sitting between them. Germline V gene sequence: CDR1 MRHNA, CDR2 SNTAGT. The CDR3 reads CARRQTLILASFTRNTIYF. DNA for the CDR3: TGTGCCAGAAGACAAACCCTTATTCTAGCCAGCTTCACTAGAAACACCATATATTTT.

V usage is TRBV10-3 and J usage is TRBJ1-5, with D unresolved. V gave up 3 bases and J gave up 5 bases, with 14 bases separating them. The CDR3 is 15 amino acids. Germline V gene data show CDR1 as ENHRY and CDR2 as SYGVKD. The DNA of the CDR3 is TGTGCCATCAGTGAATTCGGGGTAGAGGATCAGCCCCAGCATTTT. Its protein product is CAISEFGVEDQPQHF.

In its sample, this clone was seen once. This chain joins TRBV7-6 and TRBJ1-1; maybe TRBD1 (5 bases). The V end was cut by 1 base, the J end by 1 base, with 10 bases between. Germline CDR1 SGHVS, CDR2 FNYEAQ. The CDR3 contains 15 residues. CDR3 bases: TGTGCCAGCAGCTTAGTTATCACAGGGAACACTGAAGCTTTCTTT. It specifies CASSLVITGNTEAFF.

V is TRBV2 and J is TRBJ2-5, with 16 bases identical to TRBD2. In germline, CDR1 is SNHLY, CDR2 FYNNEI. J gave up 4 bases and V 7 bases, and 6 bases lay outside the gene matches. The CDR3 consists of 16 residues. This chain's CDR3 is CASMGTSGGAPETQYF. Here the CDR3 DNA reads TGTGCCAGCATGGGGACTAGCGGGGGGGCCCCAGAGACCCAGTACTTC.

This clone was detected once. This chain uses TRBV14 with TRBJ1-1; 7 bases fit TRBD1. V was pared by 2 bases and J by 0 bases, with 15 bases of the junction left unmatched. The CDR3 length is 19 residues. The germline CDR1 and CDR2 sequences are SGHDN and FVKESK. The CDR3 protein is CASSQPRQGMGGMNTEAFF. In nucleotides, the CDR3 is TGTGCCAGCAGCCAACCCAGACAGGGAATGGGAGGCATGAACACTGAAGCTTTCTTT.

The rearrangement uses TRBV18 and TRBJ2-5, with D maybe TRBD1 (5 bases). Germline lookup yields CDR1 KGHSH and CDR2 LQKENI. Between the trimmed V and J ends, which lost 6 bases and 4 bases, there was a span of 15 bases. The CDR3 spans 14 residues. CDR3 sequence: CASSPQQTVETQYF. The CDR3 DNA reads TGTGCCAGCTCGCCCCAGCAGACAGTAGAGACCCAGTACTTC.

This chain uses TRBV28 with TRBJ2-2, with D perhaps matching TRBD1 (6 bases). The ends were cut back, 7 bases at V and 0 bases at J, with 9 bases in the middle. Germline values: CDR1 MDHEN, CDR2 SYDVKM. The CDR3 is 14 amino acids. The CDR3 DNA reads TGTGCCAGCATTCGGACAGCGAACACCGGGGAGCTGTTTTTT. This gives the protein CASIRTANTGELFF.

J is TRBJ1-1 and V is TRBV14, with D perhaps matching TRBD1 (5 bases). The CDR3 spans 14 residues. Germline assignment: CDR1 SGHDN and CDR2 FVKESK. V was shortened by 8 bases and J by 3 bases, with 16 bases between the two germline ends. CDR3 bases: TGTGCCAGCGGACGCAGGGCGGGGGACACTGAAGCTTTCTTT. It codes for CASGRRAGDTEAFF.

With respect to this clone: Other DNA sequences from this sample encode an identical CDR3 as well. This sequence joins TRBV29-1 and TRBJ1-2, with unresolved D. Deletions cut 3 bases from V and 5 bases from J, with 7 bases between. The CDR3 runs to 11 residues. Germline V gene data show CDR1 as SQVTM and CDR2 as ANQGSEA. CDR3 coding DNA: TGCAGCGTTGAGGGGAGGTATGGCTACACCTTC. This codes for CSVEGRYGYTF. Looking up the rest from reference TRBV29-1 and TRBJ1-2 gives the full variable domain: SAVISQKPSRDICQRGTSLTIQCQVDSQVTMMFWYRQQPGQSLTLIATANQGSEATYESGFVIDKFPISRPNLTFSTLTVSNMSPEDSSIYLCSVEGRYGYTFGSGTRLTVV.

The genes are TRBV6-5 and TRBJ2-7; no clear D. Germline assignment: CDR1 MNHEY and CDR2 SVGAGI. The CDR3 sequence is 15 residues long. Trimming took 5 bases from V and 0 from J, leaving 14 bases between them. In DNA form, the CDR3 reads TGTGCCAGCAGTCCCCCGGGTCCCAGCTCCTACGAGCAGTACTTC. Protein: CASSPPGPSSYEQYF.

The chain carries TRBV14 and TRBJ2-2; 10 nucleotides align to TRBD2. The germline V gene has CDR1 SGHDN and CDR2 FVKESK. The V gene end was trimmed by 2 bases and the J gene end by 3 bases; junction bases not matched to a gene: 6. The CDR3 is 17 residues long. The CDR3 region is CASSQRASGGYTGELFF. DNA for the CDR3: TGTGCCAGCAGCCAACGGGCTAGCGGGGGTTACACCGGGGAGCTGTTTTTT.

V and J are TRBV27 and TRBJ1-2; tentatively, D is TRBD1 (5 bases). The CDR3 extends over 13 amino acids. Per the germline V gene, CDR1 is MNHEY and CDR2 is SMNVEV (reference sequence). V lost 4 bases and J lost 5, with 11 bases in between. The CDR3 DNA reads as TGTGCCAGCAGTTACCAGGGAAGATATGGCTACACCTTC. It translates to CASSYQGRYGYTF.

The chain recombines TRBV5-4 with TRBJ2-7, with a tentative D call TRBD2 (6 bases). Deletions cut 4 bases from V and 3 bases from J, with 11 bases between. The CDR3 has 13 residues. Germline V gene data show CDR1 as SGHNT and CDR2 as YYREEE (reference sequence). This CDR3 reads CASSLRLVYEQYF. The CDR3 DNA reads TGTGCCAGCAGCCTCAGACTAGTCTACGAGCAGTACTTC.

This sequence joins TRBV6-6 and TRBJ1-5; D ambiguous. Germline CDR1 is MNHNY and CDR2 is SVGAGI (reference sequence). This CDR3 is built from 13 residues. Trimming left V 8 bases short and J 6 bases short, with 14 bases between. CDR3 region: CASFLTGSQPQHF. The CDR3 DNA sequence: TGTGCCAGCTTCTTGACGGGGAGTCAGCCCCAGCATTTT.

In this sample, this clone turned up many times. The chain is built from TRBV30 and TRBJ1-1; D remains ambiguous. Germline V gives CDR1 GTSNPN, CDR2 SVGIG (reference sequence). The V end lost 2 bases, the J end lost 3 bases, and 4 bases lay between the germline ends. The CDR3 consists of 11 residues. Written as DNA, the CDR3 is TGTGCCTGGAGTCAGGACACTGAAGCTTTCTTT. Encoded protein: CAWSQDTEAFF.

Here the CDR3 reads CASSKTGTEAFF. The CDR3 DNA reads as TGTGCCAGCAGCAAGACAGGGACTGAAGCTTTCTTT. The chain carries TRBV3-1 (or the pseudogene TRBV3-2) and TRBJ1-1, with 7 bases that match TRBD1. Germline assignment: CDR1 LGHDT and CDR2 YNNKEL (reference sequence). The CDR3 length is 12 residues. Trimming took 5 bases from V and 5 from J; bases not matched to a gene: 2.

This rearrangement joins TRBV20-1 to TRBJ2-3; 7 bases line up with TRBD2. CDR1 is DFQATT and CDR2 is SNEGSKA in the germline V gene (reference sequence). The CDR3 runs to 11 residues. After removal of 6 bases from V and 5 bases from J, the junction contained 2 bases not matched to a gene. In DNA form, the CDR3 reads TGCAGTGCAGGGAGGGGAGATACGCAGTATTTT. Its translation: CSAGRGDTQYF.

The chain links TRBV5-1 to TRBJ2-2; the D is unclear. CDR1 and CDR2 from the germline V gene are SGHRS and YFSETQ. This CDR3 region has 12 residues. Trimming shortened V by 6 bases and J by 3 bases, and 6 bases separated the two germline ends. This chain's CDR3 is CASTFDTGELFF. CDR3 in DNA: TGCGCCAGCACGTTTGACACCGGGGAGCTGTTTTTT.

As regards this clone: The sample carries other DNA sequences with the same CDR3. The chain carries TRBV5-1 and TRBJ2-1, with TRBD2 identical over 14 bases. Per the germline V gene, CDR1 is SGHRS and CDR2 is YFSETQ. V lost 3 bases and J lost 4; bases outside the gene matches: 3. The CDR3 extends over 16 amino acids. The DNA of the CDR3 is TGCGCCAGCAGCTCCGGACTAGCGGGAGGTTACAATGAGCAGTTCTTC. Protein sequence: CASSSGLAGGYNEQFF.

V gene TRBV6-5 combines with J gene TRBJ2-7; 8 nucleotides match TRBD2. V trimming: 5 bases; J trimming: 0 bases; junction bases outside the gene matches: 6. Germline values: CDR1 MNHEY, CDR2 SVGAGI. The CDR3 totals 15 residues. The CDR3 is CASSQRGTSSYEQYF. CDR3 DNA: TGTGCCAGCAGTCAGCGGGGGACGAGCTCCTACGAGCAGTACTTC.

This clone was seen a handful of times. This chain uses TRBV4-2 with TRBJ1-1; no definite D call. The CDR3 spans 15 residues. V was pared by 2 bases and J by 1 base, with 11 bases between. Per the germline V gene, CDR1 is LGHNA and CDR2 is YNFKEQ. CDR3 loop: CASSQPPAGNTEAFF. In nucleotides, the CDR3 is TGTGCCAGCAGCCAACCACCGGCAGGGAACACTGAAGCTTTCTTT.

The chain carries TRBV6-5 and TRBJ1-2, with D uncertain. CDR3 size: 14 residues. Germline V gene lookup returns CDR1 MNHEY and CDR2 SVGAGI. The V end lost 6 bases, the J end lost 3 bases, and 14 bases lay between the germline ends. The chain's CDR3 is CASSLPGVHYGYTF. Here the CDR3 DNA reads TGTGCCAGCAGCCTTCCCGGGGTCCACTATGGCTACACCTTC.

The V and J genes are TRBV15 and TRBJ2-1; D possibly corresponds to TRBD2 (6 bases). The CDR3 loop spans 14 amino acids. The V gene lost 0 bases and the J gene lost 10 bases, with 13 bases spanning the gap. Germline CDR1 is LNHNV and CDR2 is YYDKDF (reference sequence). The CDR3 sequence is CATSRDRGGIEQFF. The CDR3 nucleotides are TGTGCCACCAGCAGAGATCGGGGAGGCATAGAGCAGTTCTTC.

The CDR3 reads CASSSVSGGGNTIYF. Written as DNA, the CDR3 is TGTGCCAGCAGCTCTGTGTCAGGTGGAGGAAACACCATATATTTT. This chain links TRBV5-4 with TRBJ1-3; D is unresolved. This CDR3 comprises 15 residues. Trimming removed 3 bases at V and 4 bases at J, with 14 bases between. From germline, CDR1 is SGHNT and CDR2 YYREEE (reference sequence).

The V call is TRBV23-1, the J call TRBJ2-5, with 7 positions matching TRBD1. TRBV23-1 falls under the ORF class, with uncertain function. CDR3 size: 17 residues. The ends lost 2 bases at V and 3 bases at J; junction bases unmatched: 12. CDR3 sequence: CASSQGVDREGEETQYF. The CDR3 DNA is TGCGCCAGCAGTCAAGGGGTTGACAGGGAAGGGGAAGAGACCCAGTACTTC.

The genes are TRBV19 and TRBJ2-1; the D gene is possibly TRBD2 (5 bases). The CDR3 sequence is 14 residues long. From germline, CDR1 is LNHDA and CDR2 SQIVND (reference sequence). Trimming removed 5 bases at V and 0 bases at J, with 8 bases between. In DNA, the CDR3 is TGTGCCAGTAGTCTTACTAGCTCCTACAATGAGCAGTTCTTC. This translates into CASSLTSSYNEQFF.